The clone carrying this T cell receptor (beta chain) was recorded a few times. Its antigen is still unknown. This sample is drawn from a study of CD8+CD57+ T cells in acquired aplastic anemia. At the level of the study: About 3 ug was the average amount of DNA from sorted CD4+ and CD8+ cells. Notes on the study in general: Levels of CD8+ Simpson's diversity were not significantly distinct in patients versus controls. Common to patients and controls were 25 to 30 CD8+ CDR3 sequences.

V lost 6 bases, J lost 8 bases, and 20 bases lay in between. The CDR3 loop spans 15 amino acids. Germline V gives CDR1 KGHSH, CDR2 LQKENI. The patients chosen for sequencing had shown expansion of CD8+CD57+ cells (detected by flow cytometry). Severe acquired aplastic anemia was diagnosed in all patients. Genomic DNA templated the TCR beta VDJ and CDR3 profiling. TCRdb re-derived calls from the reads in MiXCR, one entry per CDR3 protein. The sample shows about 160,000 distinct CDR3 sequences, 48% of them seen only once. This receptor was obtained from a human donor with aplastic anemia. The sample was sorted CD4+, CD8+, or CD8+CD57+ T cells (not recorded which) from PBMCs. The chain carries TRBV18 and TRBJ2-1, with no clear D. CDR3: CASSLLGLKGDEQFF. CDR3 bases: TGTGCCAGCTCGCTACTGGGGTTGAAGGGTGATGAGCAGTTCTTC.